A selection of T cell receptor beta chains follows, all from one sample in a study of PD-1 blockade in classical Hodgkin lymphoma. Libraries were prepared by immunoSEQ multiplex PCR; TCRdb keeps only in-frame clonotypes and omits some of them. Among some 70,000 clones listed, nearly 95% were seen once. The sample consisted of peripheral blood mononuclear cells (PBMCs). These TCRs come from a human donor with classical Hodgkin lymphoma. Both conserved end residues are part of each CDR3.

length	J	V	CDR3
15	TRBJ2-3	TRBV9	CASSVIAARTDTQYF
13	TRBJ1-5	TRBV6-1	CASTGQSNQPQHF
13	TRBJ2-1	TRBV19	CASSSQLRVEQFF
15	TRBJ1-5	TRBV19	CASSIGGTPYQPQHF
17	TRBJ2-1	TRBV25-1	CASTPRKGSSSYNEQFF
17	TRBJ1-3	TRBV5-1	CASSLNQGVIAGNTIYF
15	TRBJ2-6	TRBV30	CAWNPDLSGANVLTF
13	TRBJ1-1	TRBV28	CASSFRGGTEAFF
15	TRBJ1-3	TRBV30	CAWSVTKTSGNTIYF
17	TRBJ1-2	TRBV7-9	CASASEGGRGQRGGYTF
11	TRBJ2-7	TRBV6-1	CASSYGREQYF
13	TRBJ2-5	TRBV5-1	CASSVGQNPTQYF
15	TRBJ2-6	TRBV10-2	CASGAGYSGANVLTF
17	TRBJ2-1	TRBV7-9	CASSLGGLAGAYNEQFF
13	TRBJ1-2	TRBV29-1	CSVEAGMAYGYTF
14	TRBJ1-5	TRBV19	CASSWTGSNQPQHF
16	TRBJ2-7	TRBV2	CASSDVGTGNSYEQYF
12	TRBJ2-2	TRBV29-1	CSVAENTGELFF
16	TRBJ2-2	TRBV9	CASSLRGTGNTGELFF
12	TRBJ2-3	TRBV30	CAWSGESDTQYF
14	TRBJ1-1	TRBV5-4	CASSLFWGGSEAFF
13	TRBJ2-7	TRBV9	CASSVVERDKQYF